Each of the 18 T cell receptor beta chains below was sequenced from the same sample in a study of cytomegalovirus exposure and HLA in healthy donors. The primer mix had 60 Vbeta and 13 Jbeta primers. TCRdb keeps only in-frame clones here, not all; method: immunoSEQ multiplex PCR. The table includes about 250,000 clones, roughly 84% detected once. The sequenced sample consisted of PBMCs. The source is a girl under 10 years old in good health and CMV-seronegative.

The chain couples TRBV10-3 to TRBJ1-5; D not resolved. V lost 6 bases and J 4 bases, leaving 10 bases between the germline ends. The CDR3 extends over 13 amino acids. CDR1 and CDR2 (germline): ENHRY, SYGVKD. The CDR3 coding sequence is TGTGCCATCAGCGGTCGGGTGAATCAGCCCCAGCATTTT. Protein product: CAISGRVNQPQHF.

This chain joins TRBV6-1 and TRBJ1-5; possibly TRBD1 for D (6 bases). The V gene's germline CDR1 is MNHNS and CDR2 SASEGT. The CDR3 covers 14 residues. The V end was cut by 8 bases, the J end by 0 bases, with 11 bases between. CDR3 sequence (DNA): TGTGCCAGCCTCAGGGGATATAGCAATCAGCCCCAGCATTTT. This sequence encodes CASLRGYSNQPQHF.

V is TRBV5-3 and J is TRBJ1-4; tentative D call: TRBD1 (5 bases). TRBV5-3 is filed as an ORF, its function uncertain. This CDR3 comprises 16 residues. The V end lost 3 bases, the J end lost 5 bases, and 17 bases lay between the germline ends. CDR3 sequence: CARSSTPGGRNEKLFF. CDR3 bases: TGTGCCAGAAGCTCTACCCCCGGGGGTCGGAATGAAAAACTGTTTTTT.

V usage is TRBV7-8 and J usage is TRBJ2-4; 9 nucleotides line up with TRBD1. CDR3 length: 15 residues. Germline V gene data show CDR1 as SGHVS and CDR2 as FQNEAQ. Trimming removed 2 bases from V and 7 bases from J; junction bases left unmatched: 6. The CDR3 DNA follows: TGTGCCAGCAGCTTATCCCTTGACAGGGGGAACATTCAGTACTTC. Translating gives CASSLSLDRGNIQYF.

CDR3 bases: TGTGCCAGCAGAGGGACTAGCGGGACCTCCTACGAGCAGTACTTC. It encodes CASRGTSGTSYEQYF. This sequence joins TRBV7-9 and TRBJ2-7; 13 nucleotides match TRBD2. V was pared by 6 bases and J by 0 bases, with 2 bases of the junction left unmatched. The CDR3 spans 15 residues. Germline-derived CDR1 and CDR2 are SEHNR and FQNEAQ (reference sequence). Full variable domain (remainder filled in from reference TRBV7-9 and TRBJ2-7): DTGVSQNPRHKITKRGQNVTFRCDPISEHNRLYWYRQTLGQGPEFLTYFQNEAQLEKSRLLSDRFSAERPKGSFSTLEIQRTEQGDSAMYLCASRGTSGTSYEQYFGPGTRLTVT.

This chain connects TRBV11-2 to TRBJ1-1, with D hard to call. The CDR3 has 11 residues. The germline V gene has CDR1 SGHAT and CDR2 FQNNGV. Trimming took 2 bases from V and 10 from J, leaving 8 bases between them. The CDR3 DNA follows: TGTGCCAGCAGCTTAACTTCGGGAGCTTTCTTT. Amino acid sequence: CASSLTSGAFF.

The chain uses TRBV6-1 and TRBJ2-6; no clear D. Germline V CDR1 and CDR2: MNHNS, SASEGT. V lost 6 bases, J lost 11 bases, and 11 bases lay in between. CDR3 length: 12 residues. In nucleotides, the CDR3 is TGTGCCAGCAGCGCCGCTAGAGACGTCCTGACTTTC. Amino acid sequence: CASSAARDVLTF.

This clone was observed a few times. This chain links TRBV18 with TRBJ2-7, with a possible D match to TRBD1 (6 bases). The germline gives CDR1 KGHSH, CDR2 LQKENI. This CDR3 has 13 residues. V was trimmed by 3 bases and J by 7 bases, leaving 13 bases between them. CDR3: CASSPNTGREQYF. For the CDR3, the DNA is TGTGCCAGCTCACCCAACACAGGGCGTGAGCAGTACTTC.

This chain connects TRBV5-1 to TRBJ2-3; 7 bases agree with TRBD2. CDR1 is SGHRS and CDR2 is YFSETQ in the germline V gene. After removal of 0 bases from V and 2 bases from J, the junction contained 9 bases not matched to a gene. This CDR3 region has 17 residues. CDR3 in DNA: TGCGCCAGCAGCTTGGGGCCGCGGGCGGGAGACACAGATACGCAGTATTTT. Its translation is CASSLGPRAGDTDTQYF.

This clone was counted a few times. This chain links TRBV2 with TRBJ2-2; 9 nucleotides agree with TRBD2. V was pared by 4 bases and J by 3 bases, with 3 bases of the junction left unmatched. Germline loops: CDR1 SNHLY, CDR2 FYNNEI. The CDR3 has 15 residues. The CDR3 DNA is TGTGCCAGCAGTGGGGCGGGGGGGGACACCGGGGAGCTGTTTTTT. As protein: CASSGAGGDTGELFF.

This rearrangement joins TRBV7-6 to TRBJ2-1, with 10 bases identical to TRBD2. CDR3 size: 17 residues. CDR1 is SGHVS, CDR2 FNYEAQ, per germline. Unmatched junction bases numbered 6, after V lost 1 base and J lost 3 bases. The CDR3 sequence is CASSLGGGTSDYNEQFF. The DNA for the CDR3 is TGTGCCAGCAGCTTAGGCGGCGGGACTAGCGACTACAATGAGCAGTTCTTC.

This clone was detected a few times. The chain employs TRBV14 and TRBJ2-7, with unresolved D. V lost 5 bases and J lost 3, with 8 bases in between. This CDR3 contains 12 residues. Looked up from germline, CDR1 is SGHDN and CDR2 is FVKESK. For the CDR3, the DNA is TGTGCCAGCAGCGCCAGGCTCTACGAGCAGTACTTC. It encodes CASSARLYEQYF.

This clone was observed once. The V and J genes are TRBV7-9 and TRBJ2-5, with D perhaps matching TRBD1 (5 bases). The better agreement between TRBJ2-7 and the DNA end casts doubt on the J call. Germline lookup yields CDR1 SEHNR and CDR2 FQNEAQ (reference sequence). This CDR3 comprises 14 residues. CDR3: CASQHARERYEQYF. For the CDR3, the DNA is TGTGCCAGCCAGCACGCCAGGGAAAGGTACGAGCAGTACTTC.

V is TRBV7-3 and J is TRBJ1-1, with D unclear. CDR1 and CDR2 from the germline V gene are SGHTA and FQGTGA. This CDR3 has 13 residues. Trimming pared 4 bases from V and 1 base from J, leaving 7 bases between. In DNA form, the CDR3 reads TGTGCCAGCAGCTCACAAACGAACACTGAAGCTTTCTTT. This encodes CASSSQTNTEAFF.

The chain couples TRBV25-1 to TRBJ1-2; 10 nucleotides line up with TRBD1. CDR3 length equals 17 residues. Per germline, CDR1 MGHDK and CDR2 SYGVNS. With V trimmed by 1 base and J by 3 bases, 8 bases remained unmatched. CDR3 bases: TGTGCCAGCAGTGAATCTCTCGGGACAGGGGTTGACTATGGCTACACCTTC. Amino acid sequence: CASSESLGTGVDYGYTF.

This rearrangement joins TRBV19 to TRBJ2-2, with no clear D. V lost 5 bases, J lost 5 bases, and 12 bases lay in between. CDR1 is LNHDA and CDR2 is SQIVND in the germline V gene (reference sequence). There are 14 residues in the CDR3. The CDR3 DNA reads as TGTGCCAGTAGTTTCCTCACAGCTACCGGGGAGCTGTTTTTT. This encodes CASSFLTATGELFF.

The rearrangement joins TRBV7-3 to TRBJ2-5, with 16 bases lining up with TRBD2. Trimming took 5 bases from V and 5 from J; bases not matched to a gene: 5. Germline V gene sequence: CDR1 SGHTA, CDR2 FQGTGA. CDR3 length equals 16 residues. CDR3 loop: CASSPGTSGGDETQYF. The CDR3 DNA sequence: TGTGCCAGCAGCCCCGGGACTAGCGGGGGGGACGAGACCCAGTACTTC.

CDR3: CAWTGETGALYEQYF. The CDR3 coding sequence is TGTGCCTGGACCGGGGAGACAGGGGCCTTATACGAGCAGTACTTC. The V gene is TRBV30, the J gene TRBJ2-7; 8 bases map to TRBD1. V lost 4 bases to trimming and J lost 4 bases; unmatched junction nucleotides: 12. The CDR3 is 15 amino acids. Germline V CDR1 and CDR2: GTSNPN, SVGIG (reference sequence).